Given below is one TCR beta chain in context. The data stem from a study of blood T cell repertoires in COVID-19. For the study at large: Italy, Spain and the United States were the sources of the convalescent and acute COVID-19 samples. Nucleic acid was either cDNA or gDNA, and it came from T cells, B-cell-depleted T cells, or PBMCs.

Germline CDR1 SGHVS, CDR2 FNYEAQ. The J segment lost 6 bases and the V segment lost 2 bases, leaving 9 bases of the junction unmatched. The CDR3 runs to 16 residues. Methods used by the authors: Reference gene primer amplification yielded estimated nucleated cell counts. Assay: immunoSEQ multiplex PCR; the TCRdb copy retains only in-frame clones and omits some. That table supplies the V and J calls and clone size; D and trimming were determined from the DNA. The profile shows approximately 44,000 clones, approximately 88% of them singletons. This chain joins TRBV7-6 and TRBJ1-2; 10 nucleotides align to TRBD1. This receptor was taken from a woman in her thirties or forties with acute or convalescent COVID-19. Sequenced: peripheral blood. The DNA of the CDR3 is TGTGCCAGCAGCTTACCTGACAGGGGGCGGCAAGATGGCTACACCTTC. It yields the protein CASSLPDRGRQDGYTF. Using reference TRBV7-6 and TRBJ1-2 for the parts outside the CDR3, the full variable domain is GAGVSQSPRYKVTKRGQDVALRCDPISGHVSLYWYRQALGQGPEFLTYFNYEAQQDKSGLPNDRFSAERPEGSISTLTIQRTEQRDSAMYRCASSLPDRGRQDGYTFGSGTRLTVV.